Below, 5 T cell receptor beta chains from the same sample are listed, as sequenced in a study of blood T cell repertoires in COVID-19 (dated by TCRdb to about 2020). Receptors were amplified or captured by the immunoSEQ multiplex PCR assay. TCRdb took this table from immuneACCESS and kept in-frame rearrangements with V and J called. Such tables lack part of the clones; where checked against another copy, unresolved V genes explain under half of the gap, and the rest is unexplained. Present in this sample are around 700,000 clones, approximately 90% of which were seen just once. The ten largest clones capture over 0.2% of the sample. Specimen: peripheral blood. The receptors stem from a woman younger than 35 with acute or convalescent COVID-19.

The chain combines TRBV14 with TRBJ1-2; D call uncertain. CDR1 SGHDN and CDR2 FVKESK come from the germline V gene. The CDR3 totals 16 residues. The germline V and J ends were trimmed by 1 base and 2 bases, with 14 bases remaining between them. The CDR3 sequence: CASSQGYVGGNYGYTF. The CDR3 DNA sequence: TGTGCCAGCAGCCAAGGGTACGTTGGTGGCAACTATGGCTACACCTTC.

The rearrangement links TRBV7-3 to TRBJ2-1; the match to TRBD2 covers 13 bases. This CDR3 is 18 amino acids long. Trimming cost V 5 bases and J 4 bases; bases outside gene matches: 11. Germline V gene data show CDR1 as SGHTA and CDR2 as FQGTGA. CDR3: CASSLSQGLAGAYNEQFF. CDR3 DNA: TGTGCCAGCAGCCTCTCCCAAGGACTAGCGGGGGCATACAATGAGCAGTTCTTC. Combining the CDR3 with reference TRBV7-3 and TRBJ2-1 gives the whole variable domain GAGVSQTPSNKVTEKGKYVELRCDPISGHTALYWYRQSLGQGPEFLIYFQGTGAADDSGLPNDRFFAVRPEGSVSTLKIQRTERGDSAVYLCASSLSQGLAGAYNEQFFGPGTRLTVL.

CDR3 sequence (DNA): TGTGCCAGCAGCGCGCACTATGGCTACACCTTC. Its translation is CASSAHYGYTF. This chain uses TRBV3-1 (or the pseudogene TRBV3-2) with TRBJ1-2, with D unclear. V lost 5 bases and J 3 bases, leaving 4 bases between the germline ends. The CDR3 is 11 residues long. Germline assignment: CDR1 LGHDT and CDR2 YNNKEL (reference sequence).

This clone was seen once. This rearrangement joins TRBV6-5 to TRBJ1-1, with D possibly matching TRBD1 (5 bases). V was trimmed by 6 bases and J by 4 bases, leaving 18 bases between them. The CDR3 runs to 15 residues. Per the germline V gene, CDR1 is MNHEY and CDR2 is SVGAGI. The CDR3 sequence is CASSSTAGVSTEAFF. The CDR3 region has the DNA TGTGCCAGCAGCTCAACCGCGGGGGTGAGCACTGAAGCTTTCTTT.

The V gene is TRBV5-1, the J gene TRBJ1-2; D perhaps matches TRBD1 (6 bases). Germline V gives CDR1 SGHRS, CDR2 YFSETQ. V was shortened by 0 bases and J by 6 bases, with 12 bases between the two germline ends. The CDR3 has 14 amino acids. CDR3 coding DNA: TGCGCCAGCAGCTTGGAGGCCACAGGGCATGGCTACACCTTC. Its translation is CASSLEATGHGYTF.